A single sample gave rise to the 18 T cell receptor beta chains below, sequenced in a study of blood T cell repertoires in COVID-19. TCRdb keeps only in-frame clones here, not all; method: immunoSEQ multiplex PCR. The sample has 310,000 or so clones, around 92% seen once. The sample comprised peripheral blood. Receptor source: a man younger than 30 who had recovered from COVID-19.

The J gene is TRBJ2-7, the V gene TRBV5-5; no clear D gene. The germline gives CDR1 SGHKS, CDR2 YYEKEE (reference sequence). The CDR3 length is 13 residues. V lost 2 bases and J 4 bases, leaving 10 bases between the germline ends. This CDR3 is CASSLQIQYEQYF. The CDR3 nucleotides are TGTGCCAGCAGCTTACAAATCCAATACGAGCAGTACTTC.

The rearrangement joins TRBV5-5 to TRBJ1-4; 7 positions match TRBD1. V shed 5 bases, J shed 3 bases, and the junction held 10 bases outside the gene matches. CDR1 and CDR2 (germline): SGHKS, YYEKEE (reference sequence). The CDR3 contains 16 residues. CDR3 nucleotide sequence: TGTGCCAGCAGGCAGCAGGGGGTTTCGTCTAATGAAAAACTGTTTTTT. Amino acid sequence: CASRQQGVSSNEKLFF.

The rearrangement uses TRBV7-9 and TRBJ2-5, with 13 bases matching TRBD2. Germline CDR1 SEHNR, CDR2 FQNEAQ (reference sequence). The CDR3 covers 15 residues. V trimming: 4 bases; J trimming: 6 bases; junction bases outside the gene matches: 5. Here the CDR3 DNA reads TGTGCCAGCAGCTCCGGGACTAGCGGGACTAAGACCCAGTACTTC. Translated: CASSSGTSGTKTQYF.

The chain is built from TRBV7-2 and TRBJ1-2, with D perhaps matching TRBD1 (6 bases). V lost 3 bases, J lost 7 bases, and 9 bases lay in between. The CDR3 spans 12 residues. CDR1 is SGHTA and CDR2 is FQGNSA in the germline V gene. CDR3 sequence: CASSFNRVGYTF. The CDR3 DNA reads as TGTGCCAGCAGCTTTAACAGGGTTGGCTACACCTTC.

V and J are TRBV6-5 and TRBJ2-7; D is ambiguous. Germline values: CDR1 MNHEY, CDR2 SVGAGI. This CDR3 spans 14 amino acids. Trimming removed 2 bases at V and 2 bases at J, with 10 bases between. CDR3 DNA: TGTGCCAGCAGTTACAACGCGAGGACCTACGAGCAGTACTTC. Its protein is CASSYNARTYEQYF.

The genes are TRBV5-4 and TRBJ1-4; possible D gene TRBD1, 6 bases. The CDR3 totals 14 residues. Germline-derived CDR1 and CDR2 are SGHNT and YYREEE (reference sequence). Trimming removed 3 bases at V and 6 bases at J, with 12 bases between. CDR3 nucleotides: TGTGCCAGCAGCTCGGACAGACGGCATGAAAAACTGTTTTTT. The encoded protein is CASSSDRRHEKLFF.

This chain uses TRBV29-1 with TRBJ2-7, with 13 bases matching TRBD2. The CDR3 contains 12 residues. Germline CDR1 and CDR2: SQVTM and ANQGSEA. The V segment lost 7 bases and the J segment 5 bases; nucleotides outside the gene matches: 2. CDR3 sequence: CSGGLAGDEQYF. CDR3 bases: TGCAGCGGCGGACTAGCGGGGGACGAGCAGTACTTC.

This clone was found a few times. The rearrangement links TRBV15 to TRBJ2-2; 8 bases line up with TRBD1. From germline, CDR1 is LNHNV and CDR2 YYDKDF (reference sequence). The V gene end was trimmed by 3 bases and the J gene end by 6 bases; junction bases not matched to a gene: 12. This CDR3 has 17 amino acids. The CDR3 DNA is TGTGCCACCAGCAGGAGACAGGGGAAGATTTCTGCCGGGGAGCTGTTTTTT. It yields the protein CATSRRQGKISAGELFF.

The rearrangement uses TRBV6-5 and TRBJ1-1; no clear D. The CDR3 loop spans 15 amino acids. The germline CDR1 and CDR2 sequences are MNHEY and SVGAGI. Trimming took off 3 bases at V and 1 base at J, with 12 bases between the two ends. CDR3 loop: CASSYWAAANTEAFF. The CDR3 DNA is TGTGCCAGCAGTTATTGGGCAGCGGCGAACACTGAAGCTTTCTTT.

This chain joins TRBV5-6 and TRBJ1-2, with 10 bases fitting TRBD1. The V segment lost 3 bases and the J segment 8 bases; nucleotides outside the gene matches: 22. Germline V CDR1 and CDR2: SGHDT, YYEEEE. The CDR3 runs 19 residues. CDR3 region: CASSSFLPRDRGNMRGYTF. In DNA form, the CDR3 reads TGTGCCAGCAGCTCCTTCTTACCTCGGGACAGGGGCAATATGAGGGGCTACACCTTC.

The chain joins TRBV5-4 to TRBJ2-3, with D perhaps TRBD2 (7 bases). Germline V gene sequence: CDR1 SGHNT, CDR2 YYREEE (reference sequence). The CDR3 has 16 amino acids. Trimming took 4 bases from V and 2 from J, leaving 17 bases between them. For the CDR3, the DNA is TGTGCCAGCAGCGTAACGGGCGGGGGCACCACAGATACGCAGTATTTT. Its protein product is CASSVTGGGTTDTQYF.

This clone showed up just a few times. The CDR3 is CASSSLGQDVFDTQYF. The CDR3 DNA is TGTGCCAGCAGCTCCCTTGGACAGGACGTTTTTGATACGCAGTATTTT. The rearrangement links TRBV7-9 to TRBJ2-3, with TRBD1 matching 7 bases. The CDR3 loop spans 16 amino acids. Trimming at V came to 4 bases and at J to 6 bases, leaving 13 bases not matched to a gene. The germline V gene has CDR1 SEHNR and CDR2 FQNEAQ (reference sequence).

Comments on this clone: The sample has other DNA sequences that encode this CDR3 too. The V gene is TRBV4-3, the J gene TRBJ1-2; D is perhaps TRBD1 (6 bases). This CDR3 region has 14 residues. V was clipped by 3 bases and J by 2 bases, with 10 bases between them. CDR1 LGHNA and CDR2 YSLEER come from the germline V gene. The CDR3 nucleotides read TGCGCCAGCAGCCAGGACACAGGGAACTATGGCTACACCTTC. Its protein product is CASSQDTGNYGYTF.

The chain employs TRBV7-9 and TRBJ2-2; possible D gene TRBD2, 6 bases. V lost 4 bases, J lost 5 bases, and 11 bases lay in between. The germline gives CDR1 SEHNR, CDR2 FQNEAQ (reference sequence). The CDR3 sequence is 14 residues long. CDR3 loop: CASSSQGGTGELFF. As DNA, the CDR3 is TGTGCCAGCAGCTCCCAGGGAGGAACCGGGGAGCTGTTTTTT.

Only a few counts were recorded for this clone. This rearrangement joins TRBV7-8 to TRBJ1-3, with a tentative D call TRBD1 (5 bases). Germline-derived CDR1 and CDR2 are SGHVS and FQNEAQ. There are 17 residues in the CDR3. The germline V and J ends were trimmed by 1 base and 3 bases, with 16 bases remaining between them. The CDR3 coding sequence is TGTGCCAGCAGCTTAGTAGGGGCAGGCGGACGTGGAAACACCATATATTTT. It encodes CASSLVGAGGRGNTIYF.

In this sample, this clone turned up a few times. The chain recombines TRBV6-5 with TRBJ2-1; the match to TRBD2 covers 9 bases. Trimming took 6 bases from V and 15 from J; bases not matched to a gene: 9. Germline assignment: CDR1 MNHEY and CDR2 SVGAGI. The CDR3 is 12 residues long. CDR3 sequence: CASRPPGTSLFF. The CDR3 DNA reads TGTGCCAGCAGGCCGCCGGGGACTAGCCTGTTCTTC.

The chain carries TRBV3-1 (or the pseudogene TRBV3-2) and TRBJ2-2; 7 bases line up with TRBD2. V gave up 3 bases and J gave up 3 bases; unmatched junction bases: 4. This CDR3 is built from 15 residues. Per germline, CDR1 LGHDT and CDR2 YNNKEL (reference sequence). The CDR3 DNA is TGTGCCAGCAGCCACGGGCGGGGGTACACCGGGGAGCTGTTTTTT. It codes for CASSHGRGYTGELFF.

The genes are TRBV5-4 and TRBJ1-1, with D maybe TRBD1 (6 bases). V was cut by 0 bases and J by 5 bases, with 20 bases left in between. The length of the CDR3 is 17 residues. Germline assignment: CDR1 SGHNT and CDR2 YYREEE (reference sequence). This CDR3 is CASSLDFRGSIGTEAFF. In DNA, the CDR3 is TGTGCCAGCAGCTTGGATTTTAGGGGGTCGATTGGGACTGAAGCTTTCTTT.